This T cell receptor beta chain was sequenced during a study of blood T cells in healthy people across ages. CDR1 DFQATT and CDR2 SNEGSKA come from the germline V gene (reference sequence). The CDR3 is 13 amino acids. V trimming: 5 bases; J trimming: 6 bases; junction bases outside the gene matches: 5. It was with a sample-barcoded 5' primer and a J-beta primer mix that a second PCR of about 7 to 12 cycles was run. Every molecule of cDNA carried a tag from a template-switch adaptor with 12 random nucleotides. TCRdb reprocessed the 5' RACE reads via MiXCR and lists one record per CDR3 protein. Of more than 900,000 distinct CDR3 sequences listed, almost 30% are singletons. This clonotype was observed many times. A further study also used this sample, focusing on T cells of mothers and their children.

The V call is TRBV20-1, the J call TRBJ2-3, with 10 bases aligning to TRBD1. This receptor was taken from a woman aged 40-49 years in good health. The source material was blood. The DNA for the CDR3 is TGCAGTGCTCGGACAGGGGGTTACGATACGCAGTATTTT. Translated, it gives CSARTGGYDTQYF.